This TCR beta chain came from a study of cytomegalovirus exposure and HLA in healthy donors. General observations from the study: Cytomegalovirus status, reportedly, was diagnosed with high specificity and sensitivity by the classifier. It was confirmed in vitro that a few of the CMV-associated chains were specific for CMV antigens. What was likely a sequencing artifact was a cluster of highly shared sequence variants.

Points on this clone: The antigen remains undetermined.

The study ran its PCR with 60 Vbeta and 13 Jbeta primers. Sequencing was performed with immunoSEQ multiplex PCR; in TCRdb, only in-frame clones are kept and a portion is missing. The profile shows about 65,000 clones, approximately 60% of them singletons. This receptor was identified in a man aged 30-40 years in good health and CMV-seronegative. Material for sequencing was PBMCs.

CDR3 nucleotides: TGTGCCAGCAGTTACTCACAGGGTAACACCGGGGAGCTGTTTTTT. Amino acid sequence: CASSYSQGNTGELFF. The J gene is TRBJ2-2, the V gene TRBV6-5, with a possible D match to TRBD1 (6 bases). V was cut by 0 bases and J by 2 bases, with 7 bases left in between. The CDR3 runs 15 residues. CDR1 is MNHEY and CDR2 is SVGAGI in the germline V gene.